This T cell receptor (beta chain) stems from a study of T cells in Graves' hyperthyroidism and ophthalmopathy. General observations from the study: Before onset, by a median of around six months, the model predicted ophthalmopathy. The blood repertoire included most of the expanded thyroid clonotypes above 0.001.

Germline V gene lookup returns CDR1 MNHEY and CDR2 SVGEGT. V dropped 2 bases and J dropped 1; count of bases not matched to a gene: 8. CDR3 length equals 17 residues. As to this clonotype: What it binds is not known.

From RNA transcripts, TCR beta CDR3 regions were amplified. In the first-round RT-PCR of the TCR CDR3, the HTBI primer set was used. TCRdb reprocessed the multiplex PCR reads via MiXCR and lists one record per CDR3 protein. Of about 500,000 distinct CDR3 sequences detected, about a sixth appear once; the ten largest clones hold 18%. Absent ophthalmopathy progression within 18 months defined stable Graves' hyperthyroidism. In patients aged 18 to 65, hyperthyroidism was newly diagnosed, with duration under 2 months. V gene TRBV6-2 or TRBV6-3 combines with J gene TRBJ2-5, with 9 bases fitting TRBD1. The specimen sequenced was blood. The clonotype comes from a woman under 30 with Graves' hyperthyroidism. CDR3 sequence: CASSYLGTGLSQETQYF. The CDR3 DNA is TGTGCCAGCAGTTACCTAGGGACAGGGCTGAGCCAAGAGACCCAGTACTTC.